This TCR beta chain was sequenced during a study of human T cells and chemical hapten exposure. On the study more broadly: Yields of TCR per sample differed, chiefly owing to small differences in pooled library volume. Whole-study results and caveats: TCRs at a frequency above 1 in 1000 stayed unchanged with DPC sensitization.

Unique molecular identifiers were attached to individual cDNA molecules within the library. Authors' processing steps: The number of TCRs in each sample had a median of about 95,000 and spanned 23,224 to 690,600. Using its own MiXCR run on the 5' RACE reads, TCRdb lists one record per CDR3 protein. The V and J calls here are based on TCRdb, not the publication. The data show roughly 110,000 distinct CDR3 sequences, roughly 18% seen once. Unseparated into fractions, whole blood served as the source from which total RNA was extracted. This clonotype showed up just a few times. Antigen: not known. This clonotype was obtained from a human donor in good health.

CDR3 nucleotide sequence: TGCAGCGTTGAAGTTGGCAGCCGCTCCTACGAGCAGTACTTC. It specifies CSVEVGSRSYEQYF. The J gene is TRBJ2-7, the V gene TRBV29-1; D unresolved. CDR1 and CDR2 (germline): SQVTM, ANQGSEA. V lost 1 base and J lost 0, with 10 bases in between. The CDR3 is 14 residues long.